The 24 T cell receptor beta chains below come from one sample, sequenced in a study of cytomegalovirus exposure and HLA in healthy donors. The PCR had 60 Vbeta and 13 Jbeta primers. Method: immunoSEQ multiplex PCR; TCRdb's copy keeps in-frame clones and lacks some. The table records 100,000 or so clones, about 80% of them present only once. Material: PBMCs. The receptors come from a middle-aged man in good health and CMV-seronegative.

This clone was seen a handful of times. This chain uses TRBV5-6 with TRBJ2-7; D is possibly TRBD2 (6 bases). Trimming left V 4 bases short and J 7 bases short, with 9 bases between. Per germline, CDR1 SGHDT and CDR2 YYEEEE. The CDR3 spans 11 residues. CDR3 DNA: TGTGCCAGCAGCACGGGAGTTGAGCAGTACGTC. As protein: CASSTGVEQYV.

The rearrangement links TRBV6-1 to TRBJ2-1; 10 positions match TRBD1. Trimming took 2 bases from V and 2 from J; bases not matched to a gene: 12. The CDR3 length is 19 residues. CDR1 MNHNS and CDR2 SASEGT come from the germline V gene. This CDR3 reads CASSELTGGAVATYNEQFF. CDR3 nucleotide sequence: TGTGCCAGCAGTGAATTGACAGGGGGCGCAGTAGCGACCTACAATGAGCAGTTCTTC.

DNA for the CDR3: TGTGCCAGCAGGTGGGGGGGGAACACCGGGGAGCTGTTTTTT. Its translation: CASRWGGNTGELFF. This chain links TRBV2 with TRBJ2-2; TRBD2 matches 7 bases. The germline V gene has CDR1 SNHLY and CDR2 FYNNEI. The CDR3 contains 14 residues. With V trimmed by 6 bases and J by 1 base, 2 bases remained unmatched.

In regard to this clone: An end of the junction does not agree with germline; a read error may underlie this. This chain joins TRBV7-7 and TRBJ2-3; possible D gene TRBD1, 6 bases. This CDR3 is built from 17 residues. Per the germline V gene, CDR1 is SSHAT and CDR2 is FNYEAQ (reference sequence). CDR3 region: CASSPYRVFHSTDTQYF. The CDR3 DNA reads as TGTGCTAGCAGCCCCTACAGGGTTTTCCATAGCACAGATACGCAGTATTTT.

V is TRBV21-1 and J is TRBJ2-7; TRBD1, the table's D call, was not compared with the DNA. TRBV21-1 is an annotated pseudogene. The CDR3 consists of 16 residues. The CDR3 DNA sequence: TGTGCCAGCAGCCCCCCATCGGGACAGAGCTTCTACGAGCAGTACGTC. Translated, it gives CASSPPSGQSFYEQYV.

The genes are TRBV25-1 and TRBJ2-7, with no clear D. The germline CDR1 and CDR2 sequences are MGHDK and SYGVNS. The CDR3 contains 13 residues. V lost 4 bases and J lost 6, with 13 bases in between. CDR3 coding DNA: TGTGCCAGCAGTGTCTCGACATATGGCGAGCAGTACGTC. It translates to CASSVSTYGEQYV.

The chain uses TRBV7-8 and TRBJ2-3; TRBD2 matches at 14 bases. The V gene's germline CDR1 is SGHVS and CDR2 FQNEAQ. This CDR3 is built from 16 residues. The V segment lost 10 bases and the J segment 0 bases; nucleotides outside the gene matches: 6. CDR3 region: CATRGLAGASTDTQYF. DNA of the CDR3: TGTGCCACGAGGGGACTAGCGGGGGCAAGCACAGATACGCAGTATTTT.

This clone was observed once. The V and J genes are TRBV2 and TRBJ2-1, with TRBD1 identical over 7 bases. V was clipped by 1 base and J by 4 bases; unmatched bases: 4. The CDR3 covers 15 residues. CDR1 is SNHLY, CDR2 FYNNEI, per germline. CDR3: CASSEERGLYNEQFF. In DNA, the CDR3 is TGTGCCAGCAGTGAAGAGAGGGGGCTTTACAATGAGCAGTTCTTC.

The chain couples TRBV27 to TRBJ1-1; D is possibly TRBD1 (5 bases). The CDR3 has 14 amino acids. V was pared by 6 bases and J by 1 base, with 12 bases between. Germline assignment: CDR1 MNHEY and CDR2 SMNVEV (reference sequence). The CDR3 DNA reads TGTGCCAGCAGGGGAGGGGTCGCGAACACTGAAGCTTTCTTT. Its protein is CASRGGVANTEAFF.

The chain carries TRBV19 and TRBJ2-1; D ambiguous. The CDR3 loop spans 14 amino acids. Trimming shortened V by 3 bases and J by 6 bases, and 12 bases separated the two germline ends. Looked up from germline, CDR1 is LNHDA and CDR2 is SQIVND (reference sequence). CDR3 region: CASSIAATTNEQFF. For the CDR3, the DNA is TGTGCCAGTAGTATCGCGGCTACGACCAATGAGCAGTTCTTC.

The genes are TRBV6-5 and TRBJ2-1; 7 bases agree with TRBD1. Germline assignment: CDR1 MNHEY and CDR2 SVGAGI. CDR3 length: 14 amino acids. Trimming took 2 bases from V and 5 from J; bases not matched to a gene: 3. The CDR3 region is CASSYRGLNNEQFF. DNA for the CDR3: TGTGCCAGCAGTTACAGGGGGCTAAACAATGAGCAGTTCTTC.

The gene calls are TRBV29-1 and TRBJ1-2; unclear D gene. Germline V gene sequence: CDR1 SQVTM, CDR2 ANQGSEA. Trimming took 2 bases from V and 8 from J, leaving 6 bases between them. CDR3 length: 10 residues. The CDR3 region has the DNA TGCAGCGTTGAATCCCCAGGCTACACCTTC. Protein: CSVESPGYTF.

The chain carries TRBV6-8 and TRBJ2-1; D perhaps matches TRBD2 (7 bases). Germline values: CDR1 MNHGY, CDR2 SAAAGT. Between the trimmed V and J ends, which lost 3 bases and 8 bases, there was a span of 14 bases. This CDR3 spans 14 amino acids. The CDR3 sequence: CASSYWGGYYEQFF. CDR3 DNA sequence: TGTGCCAGCAGTTATTGGGGGGGCTATTATGAGCAGTTCTTC.

The chain carries TRBV2 and TRBJ2-1; D is ambiguous. The CDR3 consists of 12 residues. Per germline, CDR1 SNHLY and CDR2 FYNNEI. V lost 4 bases and J lost 3, with 4 bases in between. The CDR3 region is CASSAGYNEQFF. The DNA for the CDR3 is TGTGCCAGCAGTGCGGGCTACAATGAGCAGTTCTTC. Variable domain in full (rest from reference TRBV2 and TRBJ2-1): EPEVTQTPSHQVTQMGQEVILRCVPISNHLYFYWYRQILGQKVEFLVSFYNNEISEKSEIFDDQFSVERPDGSNFTLKIRSTKLEDSAMYFCASSAGYNEQFFGPGTRLTVL.

This clone came up once. The V and J genes are TRBV4-1 and TRBJ2-1; 9 bases map to TRBD1. In germline, CDR1 is MGHRA, CDR2 YSYEKL. V lost 1 base, J lost 6 bases, and 7 bases stayed unmatched. The CDR3 is made up of 16 amino acids. The CDR3 region is CASSQALQGAINEQFF. In nucleotides, the CDR3 is TGCGCCAGCAGCCAAGCCTTACAGGGGGCGATCAATGAGCAGTTCTTC.

The chain combines TRBV5-1 with TRBJ2-1; weak D call: TRBD1 (6 bases). Trimming removed 1 base at V and 5 bases at J, with 13 bases between. The CDR3 is 15 amino acids. The V gene's germline CDR1 is SGHRS and CDR2 YFSETQ. The chain's CDR3 is CASSLWDTYNNEQFF. As DNA, the CDR3 is TGCGCCAGCAGCTTGTGGGACACATACAACAATGAGCAGTTCTTC.

This clone was detected only a few times. V usage is TRBV4-3 and J usage is TRBJ1-5; D perhaps matches TRBD1 (5 bases). V lost 6 bases to trimming and J lost 4 bases, with 13 bases between them. Germline V CDR1 and CDR2: LGHNA, YSLEER. There are 14 residues in the CDR3. The DNA of the CDR3 is TGCGCCAGCAGTCGACCCGACAGTAATCAGCCCCAGCATTTT. This sequence encodes CASSRPDSNQPQHF.

The chain employs TRBV4-1 and TRBJ1-5; maybe TRBD1 (5 bases). CDR3 length: 15 amino acids. Per germline, CDR1 MGHRA and CDR2 YSYEKL. V shed 6 bases and J shed 6 bases, with 18 bases lying between them. The CDR3 bases are TGCGCCAGCAGTAGAGGAGATGGGGGGGGTCAGCCCCAGCATTTT. Translation: CASSRGDGGGQPQHF.

This chain connects TRBV18 to TRBJ1-3, with D possibly matching TRBD1 (5 bases). There are 17 residues in the CDR3. V gave up 0 bases and J gave up 3 bases, with 15 bases separating them. Germline V gives CDR1 KGHSH, CDR2 LQKENI. The CDR3 DNA follows: TGTGCCAGCTCACCACCCACTCATTCTGGACATGGAAACACCATATATTTT. Translation: CASSPPTHSGHGNTIYF.

The chain carries TRBV28 and TRBJ1-2; 9 bases are a match to TRBD1. The CDR3 is 14 amino acids. Per the germline V gene, CDR1 is MDHEN and CDR2 is SYDVKM. V was pared by 6 bases and J by 7 bases, with 9 bases of the junction left unmatched. CDR3 sequence: CASSPGQGNSGYTF. The CDR3 nucleotides read TGTGCCAGCAGCCCAGGACAGGGGAACAGTGGCTACACCTTC.

The V and J genes are TRBV7-9 and TRBJ2-4; 9 positions match TRBD2. The junction had 9 bases not matched to a gene; V was cut back by 5 bases and J by 7 bases. CDR1 is SEHNR, CDR2 FQNEAQ, per germline (reference sequence). CDR3 length equals 15 residues. The CDR3 loop is CASSTSGGGANIQYF. CDR3 bases: TGTGCCAGCAGCACCTCGGGCGGGGGGGCTAACATTCAGTACTTC.

In its sample, this clone was seen a few times. The chain carries TRBV6-5 and TRBJ1-2, with 8 bases identical to TRBD1. After removal of 5 bases from V and 8 bases from J, the junction contained 7 bases not matched to a gene. Germline CDR1 MNHEY, CDR2 SVGAGI. The CDR3 totals 13 residues. CDR3 sequence reads: CASSAGGKEGYTF. The DNA for the CDR3 is TGTGCCAGCAGTGCAGGGGGCAAAGAAGGCTACACCTTC.

The V call is TRBV5-1, the J call TRBJ2-2; tentatively, D is TRBD1 (6 bases). Trimming removed 3 bases at V and 2 bases at J, with 11 bases between. The CDR3 runs 15 residues. The V gene's germline CDR1 is SGHRS and CDR2 YFSETQ. CDR3 protein: CASSYQQGNTGELFF. Written as DNA, the CDR3 is TGCGCCAGCAGCTACCAACAGGGCAACACCGGGGAGCTGTTTTTT.

The V gene is TRBV9, the J gene TRBJ2-2; no clear D. From germline, CDR1 is SGDLS and CDR2 YYNGEE. This CDR3 has 16 residues. V was cut by 0 bases and J by 6 bases, with 15 bases left in between. CDR3 in amino acids: CASSVVSSLRAGELFF. The CDR3 DNA is TGTGCCAGCAGCGTAGTGTCCAGCCTACGGGCCGGGGAGCTGTTTTTT.